This T cell receptor beta chain was documented in a study of control samples from healthy donors and cancer patients. This clone was found a few times. Only in-frame clones appear in the TCRdb table, and some are missing; sequencing was by immunoSEQ multiplex PCR. The sample records some 82,000 clones, about 89% being singletons. Trimming removed 3 bases at V and 2 bases at J, with 10 bases between. From germline, CDR1 is SGHDT and CDR2 YYEEEE. The CDR3 has 14 amino acids. This TCR derives from a man aged 45-65 years in good health. The rearrangement uses TRBV5-6 and TRBJ2-3; perhaps TRBD2 as D (5 bases). Sequenced input: blood. The CDR3 region has the DNA TGTGCCAGCAGCTCTCTAGCTATCACAGATACGCAGTATTTT. Translating gives CASSSLAITDTQYF.